Following are 20 T cell receptor beta chains from one sample sequenced in a study of T cell clusters in autoimmune cytopenias. TRB was amplified by touch-down multiplex PCR, primer pools A and B combined. Following a re-call of the multiplex PCR reads, TCRdb has one entry per CDR3 protein and lacks DNA. Its table records 10,000 to 15,000 distinct CDR3 sequences. TRB amplification used around 270 ng of peripheral blood genomic DNA. These data were also filed under a second study, of T cell repertoires in aging, cancer and after chemotherapy.

Sequencing was performed on peripheral blood. These TCRs come from a human donor in good health.

The CDR3 loop is CASSPGTGASGNTIYF. J is TRBJ1-3 and V is TRBV5-4; TCRdb selects TRBD1, and the lack of DNA leaves this call unchecked. The CDR3 runs 16 residues. Germline assignment: CDR1 SGHNT and CDR2 YYREEE (reference sequence).

V gene TRBV30 combines with J gene TRBJ2-1; checking the TCRdb D call of TRBD1 is not possible without DNA. Germline CDR1 is GTSNPN and CDR2 is SVGIG (reference sequence). This CDR3 contains 14 residues. CDR3 loop: CAWSQGVGYNEQFF. The full variable domain, its missing parts supplied by reference TRBV30 and TRBJ2-1, is SQTIHQWPATLVQPVGSPLSLECTVEGTSNPNLYWYRQAAGRGLQLLFYSVGIGQISSEVPQNLSASRPQDRQFILSSKKLLLSDSGFYLCAWSQGVGYNEQFFGPGTRLTVL.

This sequence joins TRBV12-3 or TRBV12-4 and TRBJ1-1. This CDR3 spans 13 amino acids. The CDR3 is CASVESLSTEAFF.

The genes are TRBV11-3 and TRBJ1-5. The CDR3 length is 11 residues. CDR1 and CDR2 (germline): SGHNT, YENEEA. The CDR3 region is CASSSDQPQHF.

The chain combines TRBV12-3 or TRBV12-4 with TRBJ1-6. The CDR3 contains 13 residues. The CDR3 protein is CASSLDYSSPLHF.

The chain is built from TRBV7-6 and TRBJ2-1. CDR1 is SGHVS and CDR2 is FNYEAQ in the germline V gene. The length of the CDR3 is 16 residues. The CDR3 sequence is CASSLVRQEPYNEQFF.

The CDR3 sequence is CASSLRTGIDRYTF. J is TRBJ1-2 and V is TRBV12-3 or TRBV12-4. The CDR3 runs 14 residues.

This clonotype shows up as medium-sized by frequency. This sequence joins TRBV19 and TRBJ2-6. This CDR3 is 15 amino acids long. Germline CDR1 is LNHDA and CDR2 is SQIVND (reference sequence). The chain's CDR3 is CASSMVDSGANVLTF.

V and J are TRBV12-3 or TRBV12-4 and TRBJ1-1; TCRdb's D call of TRBD1 is untestable without DNA. CDR3 size: 13 residues. CDR3 sequence reads: CASSLGDRGRAFF.

Considering frequency, this clonotype is medium-sized. This sequence joins TRBV29-1 and TRBJ2-2; TCRdb calls TRBD1, which cannot be checked without DNA. There are 13 residues in the CDR3. Germline V lookup: CDR1 SQVTM, CDR2 ANQGSEA. The CDR3: CSVGATSGGELFF.

The rearrangement uses TRBV19 and TRBJ2-1; the D call of TRBD1 rests on TCRdb alone, since no DNA is present to check it. The CDR3 contains 14 residues. In germline, CDR1 is LNHDA, CDR2 SQIVND (reference sequence). This CDR3 reads CASSNPRTNHEQFF.

By frequency, this clonotype registers medium-sized. V and J are TRBV29-1 and TRBJ2-1. CDR1 and CDR2 (germline): SQVTM, ANQGSEA. The CDR3 is 12 amino acids. The CDR3 here is CSVLYSYNEQFF.

The V and J genes are TRBV5-1 and TRBJ2-1; TCRdb proposes TRBD1, but this gene call is untestable without DNA. Germline V lookup: CDR1 SGHRS, CDR2 YFSETQ. This CDR3 is built from 15 residues. This CDR3 is CASSLGGTADNEQFF. The whole variable domain, remainder taken from reference TRBV5-1 and TRBJ2-1, is KAGVTQTPRYLIKTRGQQVTLSCSPISGHRSVSWYQQTPGQGLQFLFEYFSETQRNKGNFPGRFSGRQFSNSRSEMNVSTLELGDSALYLCASSLGGTADNEQFFGPGTRLTVL.

The chain is built from TRBV19 and TRBJ1-3; the D call from TCRdb, TRBD1, cannot be confirmed without DNA. CDR3 length: 16 amino acids. CDR1 is LNHDA, CDR2 SQIVND, per germline (reference sequence). This CDR3 reads CASTQGSRGQRNTIYF.

V and J are TRBV12-3 or TRBV12-4 and TRBJ1-3. The CDR3 runs to 12 residues. CDR3 amino acids: CASSFYRDTIYF.

The V call is TRBV30, the J call TRBJ1-6. Germline CDR1 and CDR2: GTSNPN and SVGIG (reference sequence). The CDR3 consists of 15 residues. CDR3 sequence reads: CAWKEGPNYNSPLHF.

The genes are TRBV30 and TRBJ2-7; lacking DNA, the TRBD1 call made by TCRdb goes unchecked. The CDR3 spans 14 residues. Germline V gene lookup returns CDR1 GTSNPN and CDR2 SVGIG (reference sequence). This CDR3 is CALTGVQHSYEQYF.

The chain joins TRBV6-1 to TRBJ2-3; absent DNA, TCRdb's TRBD2 call cannot be checked. The CDR3 runs 16 residues. Germline CDR1 MNHNS, CDR2 SASEGT. This CDR3 is CASNPPSGGARDTQYF.

The J gene is TRBJ2-3, the V gene TRBV6-2 or TRBV6-3; TCRdb's D call, TRBD2, is unchecked because there is no DNA. The CDR3 spans 15 residues. The germline V gene has CDR1 MNHEY and CDR2 SVGEGT. This chain's CDR3 is CASRGLAGGGDTQYF.

This clonotype registers medium-sized by frequency. V and J are TRBV13 and TRBJ1-2. The germline V gene encodes CDR1 PRHDT and CDR2 FYEKMQ (reference sequence). The CDR3 loop spans 14 amino acids. This chain's CDR3 is CASSTIPSNYGYTF.